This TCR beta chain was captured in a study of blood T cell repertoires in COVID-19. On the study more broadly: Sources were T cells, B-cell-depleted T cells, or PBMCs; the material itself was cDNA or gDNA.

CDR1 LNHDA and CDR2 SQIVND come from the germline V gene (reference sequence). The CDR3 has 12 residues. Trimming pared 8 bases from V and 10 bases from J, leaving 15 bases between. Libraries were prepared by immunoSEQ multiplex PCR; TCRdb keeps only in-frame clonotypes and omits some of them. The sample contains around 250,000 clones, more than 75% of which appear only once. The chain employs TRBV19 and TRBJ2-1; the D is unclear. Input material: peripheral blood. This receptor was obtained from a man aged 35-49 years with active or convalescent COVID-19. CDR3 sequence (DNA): TGTGCCAGTCGCTACGGAGCTCGGGAGCAGTTCTTC. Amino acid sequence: CASRYGAREQFF.